Shown below are 8 T cell receptor beta chains from a single sample sequenced in a study of blood T cell repertoires in COVID-19. The data were produced by immunoSEQ multiplex PCR, yet TCRdb's version contains in-frame clones alone and is incomplete. The table lists approximately 180,000 clones, about nine tenths of them singletons. Input material: peripheral blood. The receptor source for this set is a woman between 45 and 65 years old with acute or convalescent COVID-19.

This chain links TRBV12-5 with TRBJ2-7; tentatively, D is TRBD1 (6 bases). V gave up 6 bases and J gave up 1 base, with 10 bases separating them. The germline V gene encodes CDR1 LGHNT and CDR2 FRNRAP. This CDR3 has 13 residues. CDR3 loop: CASGPDRSYEQYF. CDR3 coding DNA: TGTGCTAGTGGACCAGACAGGTCCTACGAGCAGTACTTC.

This chain connects TRBV29-1 to TRBJ1-2; possible D gene TRBD1, 5 bases. The V end lost 6 bases, the J end lost 8 bases, and 28 bases lay between the germline ends. The CDR3 length is 16 residues. Looked up from germline, CDR1 is SQVTM and CDR2 is ANQGSEA. The CDR3 sequence is CSVVQPPDSRIRGYTF. The CDR3 DNA sequence: TGCAGCGTCGTTCAGCCCCCTGACAGCCGGATTCGCGGCTACACCTTC.

The chain uses TRBV6-5 and TRBJ1-5; D gene ambiguous. From germline, CDR1 is MNHEY and CDR2 SVGAGI. The CDR3 is 12 residues long. V lost 4 bases and J 9 bases, leaving 10 bases between the germline ends. CDR3 amino acids: CASSSATGPQHF. For the CDR3, the DNA is TGTGCCAGCAGTTCTGCTACCGGGCCCCAGCATTTT.

The chain employs TRBV18 and TRBJ1-1, with a weak D call TRBD1 (5 bases). The CDR3 is made up of 13 amino acids. The V end lost 7 bases, the J end lost 1 base, and 10 bases lay between the germline ends. Germline V lookup: CDR1 KGHSH, CDR2 LQKENI. The CDR3 nucleotides read TGTGCCAGCTTTCAAACAGGGAACACTGAAGCTTTCTTT. Its translation is CASFQTGNTEAFF.

The rearrangement joins TRBV6-2 or TRBV6-3 to TRBJ2-1, with D tentatively TRBD1 (6 bases). The germline CDR1 and CDR2 sequences are MNHEY and SVGEGT. This CDR3 contains 15 residues. Trimming took 5 bases from V and 1 from J, leaving 12 bases between them. The CDR3 bases are TGTGCCAGCAGTCAAAACAGGGTATCCTACAATGAGCAGTTCTTC. This encodes CASSQNRVSYNEQFF.

This clone was seen only once. This sequence joins TRBV7-9 and TRBJ1-4; D possibly corresponds to TRBD1 (6 bases). The V end lost 10 bases, the J end lost 6 bases, and 18 bases lay between the germline ends. Looked up from germline, CDR1 is SEHNR and CDR2 is FQNEAQ (reference sequence). The CDR3 totals 14 residues. The chain's CDR3 is CATTLAGVDEKLFF. CDR3 nucleotides: TGTGCCACCACATTGGCAGGGGTTGATGAAAAACTGTTTTTT.

V gene TRBV12-3 or TRBV12-4 combines with J gene TRBJ2-5; a possible D gene is TRBD2 (5 bases). The V end was cut by 6 bases, the J end by 5 bases, with 7 bases between. The length of the CDR3 is 11 residues. The CDR3: CASSPGETQYF. As DNA, the CDR3 is TGTGCCAGCAGCCCGGGGGAGACCCAGTACTTC.

The CDR3 nucleotides read TGTGCCAGCGACAGGGGCATGGAACAGGCTGAAGCTTTCTTT. Protein product: CASDRGMEQAEAFF. The chain couples TRBV5-5 to TRBJ1-1, with 8 bases fitting TRBD1. Germline V CDR1 and CDR2: SGHKS, YYEKEE (reference sequence). V shed 7 bases and J 6 bases; nucleotides not matched to a gene: 11. The CDR3 consists of 14 residues. Complete variable domain (other parts from reference TRBV5-5 and TRBJ1-1): DAGVTQSPTHLIKTRGQQVTLRCSPISGHKSVSWYQQVLGQGPQFIFQYYEKEERGRGNFPDRFSARQFPNYSSELNVNALLLGDSALYLCASDRGMEQAEAFFGQGTRLTVV.